This entry features one T cell receptor (beta chain) sequence. In the authors' workflow: The authors estimated nucleated cell counts from reference gene primer amplification. The method was immunoSEQ multiplex PCR; TCRdb's version includes in-frame clones alone and lacks a portion of them. V and J calls and clone size come straight from that table; D and trimming were deduced from the DNA. Of 250,000 to 400,000 clones in the sample, more than 70% were seen once. This sample was taken from a study of blood T cell repertoires in COVID-19. About the research overall: PBMCs, B-cell-depleted T cells, or T cells were the source of the cDNA or gDNA that made up the material.

A Seattle source enrolled patients during active infection and followed them longitudinally. This CDR3 has 15 amino acids. Germline V gene lookup returns CDR1 WNHNN and CDR2 SYGVQD (reference sequence). V lost 6 bases, J lost 0 bases, and 12 bases lay in between. This receptor was identified in a woman aged 25 to 45 with COVID-19, enrolled during active disease. The sequenced sample was peripheral blood. The rearrangement joins TRBV10-1 to TRBJ1-5; TRBD1 might be the D (6 bases). The CDR3 region has the DNA TGCGCCAGCAGAGAAAGGGGGGGTAGCAATCAGCCCCAGCATTTT. It codes for CASRERGGSNQPQHF.